A selection of T cell receptor beta chains follows, all from one sample in a study of T cell repertoires in cytomegalovirus infection. TCRdb ran MiXCR on the reads and lists one entry per CDR3 protein. The sample lists hundreds of thousands of distinct CDR3 sequences; around 31% were seen once. No cognate antigen is known for these TCRs. The sample was cultured PBMCs, taken from culture after CMV antigen stimulation. All receptors come from a human donor in good health (CMV status not recorded). Some clones in this sample may be carry-over from other donors' samples. Each CDR3 is given with its conserved first and last residue. Each record gives: V gene, clone size, J gene, D gene, CDR3 protein, CDR3 DNA. D genes are given only for firm matches. Expanded clones get a size class; other rows say once, few or many, or leave the size out.

TRBV5-4	few	TRBJ1-2	TRBD1	CASSFGQGRNYGYTF	TGTGCCAGCAGCTTCGGACAGGGCCGGAACTATGGCTACACCTTC
TRBV2	few	TRBJ2-5	TRBD2	CASTMGLAGGPLQETQYF	TGTGCCAGCACTATGGGACTAGCGGGGGGGCCGTTGCAAGAGACCCAGTACTTC
TRBV6-5	few	TRBJ1-6	TRBD1	CASSPTGTGRHNSPLHF	TGTGCCAGCAGCCCCACCGGGACAGGGAGGCATAATTCACCCCTCCACTTT
TRBV27	NA	TRBJ2-1	TRBD2	CASSLFLAGDYNEQFF	TGTGCCAGCAGTTTATTCCTAGCGGGAGACTACAATGAGCAGTTCTTC
TRBV19	NA	TRBJ2-2	NA	CASNTLDGELFF	TGTGCCAGTAACACCTTGGATGGGGAGCTGTTTTTT
TRBV7-8	many	TRBJ2-1	NA	CASSVRGRELNEQFF	TGTGCCAGCAGCGTCAGGGGGAGGGAGTTGAATGAGCAGTTCTTC
TRBV12-3/TRBV12-4	few	TRBJ1-2	TRBD1	CASRDIPTGDYGYTF	TGTGCCAGCCGTGATATCCCGACAGGGGACTATGGCTACACCTTC
TRBV7-9	NA	TRBJ1-3	NA	CASSLAAAGNTIYF	TGTGCCAGCAGCTTAGCGGCGGCTGGAAACACCATATATTTT
TRBV6-8	NA	TRBJ2-7	NA	CASSYSIRGGNEQYF	TGTGCCAGCAGTTACTCGATCAGGGGGGGGAACGAGCAGTACTTC
TRBV7-9	many	TRBJ1-1	TRBD1	CASSHHPDREGTEAFF	TGTGCCAGCAGCCATCACCCGGACAGGGAGGGCACTGAAGCTTTCTTT
TRBV7-2	few	TRBJ1-6	TRBD1	CASSRGEGGPNNSPLHF	TGTGCCAGCAGTCGTGGCGAAGGGGGCCCCAATAATTCACCCCTCCACTTT
TRBV6-5	few	TRBJ2-1	TRBD2	CASSYSSGGRNEQFF	TGTGCCAGCAGTTACTCTAGCGGGGGGAGGAATGAGCAGTTCTTC
TRBV7-2	few	TRBJ2-7	TRBD2	CASRATSGASYEQYF	TGTGCCAGCAGAGCTACTAGCGGGGCGTCCTACGAGCAGTACTTC
TRBV4-3	NA	TRBJ1-2	TRBD1	CASSQGTGRAYTF	TGCGCCAGCAGCCAAGGGACAGGGCGGGCCTACACCTTC
TRBV7-2	many	TRBJ1-1	NA	CASSLALGTNTEAFF	TGTGCCAGCAGCTTAGCGCTGGGGACAAACACTGAAGCTTTCTTT
TRBV20-1	NA	TRBJ2-1	TRBD2	CSSGSGRVLNEQFF	TGCAGTTCAGGGAGCGGGAGGGTCTTAAACGAGCAGTTCTTC
TRBV28	few	TRBJ1-3	NA	CASSSTDSGNTIYF	TGTGCCAGCAGTTCGACTGACTCGGGAAACACCATATATTTT
TRBV7-6	NA	TRBJ2-1	TRBD2	CASSPVAGSDNEQFF	TGTGCCAGCAGCCCCGTAGCGGGATCGGACAATGAGCAGTTCTTC
TRBV5-4	NA	TRBJ2-1	TRBD1	CASSLGMGQGSNEQFF	TGTGCCAGCAGCTTGGGTATGGGACAGGGTTCCAATGAGCAGTTCTTC
TRBV11-2	NA	TRBJ2-3	NA	CASSLARWTDTQYF	TGTGCCAGCAGCTTAGCCCGCTGGACAGATACGCAGTATTTT
TRBV20-1	NA	TRBJ2-3	NA	CSAQGGPPTDTQYF	TGCAGTGCCCAAGGCGGGCCTCCCACAGATACGCAGTATTTT
TRBV4-1	once	TRBJ1-1	NA	CASSQGWFSDLAFF	TGCGCCAGCAGCCAAGGATGGTTTTCGGATTTAGCTTTCTTT
TRBV7-2	NA	TRBJ2-1	NA	CASRKRGATQGQFF	TGTGCCAGCAGAAAACGGGGGGCCACACAGGGGCAGTTCTTC